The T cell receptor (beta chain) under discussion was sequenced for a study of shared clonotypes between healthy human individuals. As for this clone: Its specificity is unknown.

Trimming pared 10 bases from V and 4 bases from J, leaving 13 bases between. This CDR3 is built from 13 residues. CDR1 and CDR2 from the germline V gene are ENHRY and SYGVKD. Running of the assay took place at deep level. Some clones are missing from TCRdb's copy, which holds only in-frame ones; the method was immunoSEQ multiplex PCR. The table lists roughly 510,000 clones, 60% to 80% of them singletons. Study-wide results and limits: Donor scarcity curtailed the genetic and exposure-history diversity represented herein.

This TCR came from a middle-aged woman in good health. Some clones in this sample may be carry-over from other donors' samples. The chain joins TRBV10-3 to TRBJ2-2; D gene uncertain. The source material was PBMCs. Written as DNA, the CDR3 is TGTGCCACCCGCTGGGCTTTCACCGGGGAGCTGTTTTTT. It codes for CATRWAFTGELFF.